This T cell receptor (beta chain) was recorded in a study of PD-1 blockade in classical Hodgkin lymphoma. This table comes from immunoSEQ multiplex PCR, and its TCRdb copy is limited to in-frame clones, with some not included. The table lists about 47,000 clones, approximately 80% of them singletons. In germline, CDR1 is SGDLS, CDR2 YYNGEE. V lost 1 base to trimming and J lost 4 bases, with 11 bases between them. This CDR3 is built from 15 residues. The time point is: cycle 4 day 1 (C4D1), after 6 weeks of nivolumab. Relapse after autologous stem cell transplantation occurred in every patient, and brentuximab vedotin exposure varied.

This TCR was recovered from a human donor with classical Hodgkin lymphoma. The chain has TRBV9 and TRBJ2-2; D is perhaps TRBD1 or TRBD2 (6 bases each). The starting material was peripheral blood mononuclear cells (PBMCs), obtained before the fourth cycle of nivolumab. The CDR3 sequence: CASSVTGGVTGELFF. The CDR3 nucleotides are TGTGCCAGCAGCGTAACCGGGGGCGTCACCGGGGAGCTGTTTTTT.